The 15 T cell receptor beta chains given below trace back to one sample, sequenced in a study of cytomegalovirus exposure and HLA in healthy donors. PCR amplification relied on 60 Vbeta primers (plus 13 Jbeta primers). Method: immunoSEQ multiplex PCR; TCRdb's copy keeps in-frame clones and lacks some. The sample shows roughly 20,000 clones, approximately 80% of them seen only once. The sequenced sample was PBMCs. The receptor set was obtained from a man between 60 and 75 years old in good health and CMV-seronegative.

CDR3 sequence reads: CASSSGGGGNTEAFF. CDR3 nucleotides: TGTGCCAGCAGTTCAGGGGGTGGGGGGAACACTGAAGCTTTCTTT. The chain is built from TRBV28 and TRBJ1-1; TRBD1 matches at 7 bases. This CDR3 region has 15 residues. The V gene's germline CDR1 is MDHEN and CDR2 SYDVKM. V lost 4 bases and J lost 1; bases outside the gene matches: 6. The whole variable domain, remainder taken from reference TRBV28 and TRBJ1-1, is DVKVTQSSRYLVKRTGEKVFLECVQDMDHENMFWYRQDPGLGLRLIYFSYDVKMKEKGDIPEGYSVSREKKERFSLILESASTNQTSMYLCASSSGGGGNTEAFFGQGTRLTVV.

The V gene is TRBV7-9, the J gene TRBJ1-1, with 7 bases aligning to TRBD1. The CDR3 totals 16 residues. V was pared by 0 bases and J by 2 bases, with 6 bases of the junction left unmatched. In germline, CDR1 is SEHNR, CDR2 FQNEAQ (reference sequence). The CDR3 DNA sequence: TGTGCCAGCAGCTTAGCTGGAGGACAGGAAAACACTGAAGCTTTCTTT. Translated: CASSLAGGQENTEAFF.

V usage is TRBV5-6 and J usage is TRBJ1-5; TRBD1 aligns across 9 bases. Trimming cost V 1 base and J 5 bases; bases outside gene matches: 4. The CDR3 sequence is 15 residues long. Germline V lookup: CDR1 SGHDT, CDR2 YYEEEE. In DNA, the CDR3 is TGTGCCAGCAGCTTGTGGGACAGGGATCATCAGCCCCAGCATTTT. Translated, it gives CASSLWDRDHQPQHF.

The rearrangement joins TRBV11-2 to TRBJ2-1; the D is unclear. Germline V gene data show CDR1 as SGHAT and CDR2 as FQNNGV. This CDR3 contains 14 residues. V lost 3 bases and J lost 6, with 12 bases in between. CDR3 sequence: CASSFPPRINEQFF. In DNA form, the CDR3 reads TGTGCCAGCAGCTTCCCCCCTAGGATCAATGAGCAGTTCTTC.

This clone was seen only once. The DNA for the CDR3 is TGTGCCAGCAGGCCACAAGTGGGGGACTACGAGCAGTACTTC. It specifies CASRPQVGDYEQYF. The chain has TRBV6-1 and TRBJ2-5; perhaps D is TRBD1 or TRBD2 (5 bases each). Judging by the DNA end, TRBJ2-7 fits better; the J call may be wrong. The CDR3 is 14 amino acids. Germline V CDR1 and CDR2: MNHNS, SASEGT.

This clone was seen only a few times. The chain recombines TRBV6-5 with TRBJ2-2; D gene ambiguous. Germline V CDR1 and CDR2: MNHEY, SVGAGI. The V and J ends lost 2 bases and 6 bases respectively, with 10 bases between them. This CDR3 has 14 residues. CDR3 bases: TGTGCCAGCAGTTACGGAGTTGTCTCCGGGGAGCTGTTTTTT. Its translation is CASSYGVVSGELFF.

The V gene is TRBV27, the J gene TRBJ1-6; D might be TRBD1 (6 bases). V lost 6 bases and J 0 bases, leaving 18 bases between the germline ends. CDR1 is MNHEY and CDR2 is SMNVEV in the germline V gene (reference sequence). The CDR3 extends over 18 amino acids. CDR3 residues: CASSGTRVSSSYNSPLHF. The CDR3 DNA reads TGTGCCAGCAGCGGGACAAGAGTTTCCAGCTCCTATAATTCACCCCTCCACTTT.

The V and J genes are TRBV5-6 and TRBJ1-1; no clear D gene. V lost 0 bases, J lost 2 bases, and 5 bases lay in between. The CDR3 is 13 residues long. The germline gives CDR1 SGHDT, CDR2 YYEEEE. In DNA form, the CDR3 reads TGTGCCAGCAGCTTGGAAGCCAACACTGAAGCTTTCTTT. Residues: CASSLEANTEAFF.

CDR3 amino acids: CASSYRLTGNTGELFF. The CDR3 DNA sequence: TGTGCCAGCAGTTACCGGCTCACAGGGAACACCGGGGAGCTGTTTTTT. The chain employs TRBV6-5 and TRBJ2-2; TRBD1 might be the D (5 bases). Per the germline V gene, CDR1 is MNHEY and CDR2 is SVGAGI. V lost 2 bases and J lost 1, with 11 bases in between. This CDR3 has 16 amino acids.

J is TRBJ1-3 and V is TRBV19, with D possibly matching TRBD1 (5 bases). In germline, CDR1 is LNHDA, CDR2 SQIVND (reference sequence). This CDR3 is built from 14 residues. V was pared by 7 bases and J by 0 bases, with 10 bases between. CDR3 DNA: TGTGCCAGTATTGACAGCAACTCTGGAAACACCATATATTTT. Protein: CASIDSNSGNTIYF.

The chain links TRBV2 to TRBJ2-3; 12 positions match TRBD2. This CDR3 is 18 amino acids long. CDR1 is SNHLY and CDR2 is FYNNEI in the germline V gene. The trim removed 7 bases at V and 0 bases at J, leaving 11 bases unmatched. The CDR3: CASTSVTSGGESTDTQYF. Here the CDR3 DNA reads TGTGCCAGCACGTCGGTGACTAGCGGGGGTGAGAGCACAGATACGCAGTATTTT.

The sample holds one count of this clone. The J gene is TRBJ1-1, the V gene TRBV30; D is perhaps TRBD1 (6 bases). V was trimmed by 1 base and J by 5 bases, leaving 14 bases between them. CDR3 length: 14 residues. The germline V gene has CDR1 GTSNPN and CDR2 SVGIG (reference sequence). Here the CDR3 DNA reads TGTGCCTGGAGTGGGCGGGGGCGTCGGACTGAAGCTTTCTTT. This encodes CAWSGRGRRTEAFF.

CDR3 region: CAGSSGRATDTQYF. The CDR3, as DNA: TGTGCCGGGTCCTCGGGCAGGGCAACAGATACGCAGTATTTT. V is TRBV19 and J is TRBJ2-3, with TRBD1 as a possible D gene (5 bases). In germline, CDR1 is LNHDA, CDR2 SQIVND (reference sequence). V dropped 11 bases and J dropped 3 bases, with 18 bases sitting between them. The CDR3 has 14 residues.

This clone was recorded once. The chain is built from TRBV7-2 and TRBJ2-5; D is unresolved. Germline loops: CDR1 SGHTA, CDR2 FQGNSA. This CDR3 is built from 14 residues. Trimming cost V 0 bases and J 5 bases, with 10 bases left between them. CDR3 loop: CASSLAYRRETQYF. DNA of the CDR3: TGTGCCAGCAGCTTAGCCTACAGAAGGGAGACCCAGTACTTC.

In DNA form, the CDR3 reads TGTGCCAGCTCAAACTGGACAGGGATCTCTGGAAACACCATATATTTT. The encoded protein is CASSNWTGISGNTIYF. The chain couples TRBV18 to TRBJ1-3, with 8 bases matching TRBD1. V trimming: 5 bases; J trimming: 0 bases; junction bases outside the gene matches: 6. The germline V gene encodes CDR1 KGHSH and CDR2 LQKENI. This CDR3 contains 16 residues.